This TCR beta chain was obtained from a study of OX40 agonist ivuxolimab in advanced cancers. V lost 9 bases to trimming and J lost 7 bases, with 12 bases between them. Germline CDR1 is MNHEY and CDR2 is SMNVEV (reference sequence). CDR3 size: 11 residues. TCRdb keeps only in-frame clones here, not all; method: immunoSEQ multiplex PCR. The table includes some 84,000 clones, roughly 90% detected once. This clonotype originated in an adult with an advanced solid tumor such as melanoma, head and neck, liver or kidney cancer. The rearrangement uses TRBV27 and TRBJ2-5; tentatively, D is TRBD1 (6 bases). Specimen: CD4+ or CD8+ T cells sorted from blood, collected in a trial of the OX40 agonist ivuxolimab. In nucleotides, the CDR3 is TGTGCCAGTGGACAGCTGGGGACCCAGTACTTC. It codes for CASGQLGTQYF.